This T cell receptor beta chain originates from a study of naive and memory T cell subsets. Two oligonucleotides, mixed equimolar, formed the beta constant-region primer covering TRBC1 and TRBC2. Nested alpha and beta constant-region primers with the SP2 primer drove four PCR rounds on ligated cDNA. From the UMI-ligation and nested PCR reads, TCRdb called clonotypes with MiXCR, one entry per CDR3 protein. The table shows about 90,000 distinct CDR3 sequences, with around 11% occurring only once. Study-wide results and limits: In naive cells, over 85% of TCR sequences were seen only once. Especially in CD8 cells, naive repertoires contained a few larger clonotypes, possibly CD45RA-re-expressing memory cells.

Trimming shortened V by 5 bases and J by 9 bases, and 6 bases separated the two germline ends. Germline lookup yields CDR1 SGHNT and CDR2 YYREEE (reference sequence). The CDR3 sequence is 10 residues long. On this clonotype itself: What it binds is not known.

The sequence derives from a human donor in good health. The genes are TRBV5-4 and TRBJ1-5; D unresolved. The specimen sequenced was naive CD4+ T cells from blood. The CDR3, as DNA: TGTGCCAGCAGGCCTGCGCCCCAGCATTTT. Translating gives CASRPAPQHF.